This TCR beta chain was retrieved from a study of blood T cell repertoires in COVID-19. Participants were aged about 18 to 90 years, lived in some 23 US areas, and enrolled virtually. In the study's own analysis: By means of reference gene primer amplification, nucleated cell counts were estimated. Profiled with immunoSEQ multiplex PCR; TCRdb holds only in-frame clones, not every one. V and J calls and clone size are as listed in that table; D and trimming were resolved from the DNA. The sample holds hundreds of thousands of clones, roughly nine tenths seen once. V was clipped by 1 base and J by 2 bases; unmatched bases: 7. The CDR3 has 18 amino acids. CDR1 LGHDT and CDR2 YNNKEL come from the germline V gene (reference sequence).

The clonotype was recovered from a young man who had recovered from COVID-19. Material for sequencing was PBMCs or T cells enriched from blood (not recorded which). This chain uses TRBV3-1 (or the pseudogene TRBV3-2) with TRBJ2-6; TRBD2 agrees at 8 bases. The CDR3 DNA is TGTGCCAGCAGCCAAGGGCTAGCGGGTACAGCTGGGGCCAACGTCCTGACTTTC. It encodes CASSQGLAGTAGANVLTF.